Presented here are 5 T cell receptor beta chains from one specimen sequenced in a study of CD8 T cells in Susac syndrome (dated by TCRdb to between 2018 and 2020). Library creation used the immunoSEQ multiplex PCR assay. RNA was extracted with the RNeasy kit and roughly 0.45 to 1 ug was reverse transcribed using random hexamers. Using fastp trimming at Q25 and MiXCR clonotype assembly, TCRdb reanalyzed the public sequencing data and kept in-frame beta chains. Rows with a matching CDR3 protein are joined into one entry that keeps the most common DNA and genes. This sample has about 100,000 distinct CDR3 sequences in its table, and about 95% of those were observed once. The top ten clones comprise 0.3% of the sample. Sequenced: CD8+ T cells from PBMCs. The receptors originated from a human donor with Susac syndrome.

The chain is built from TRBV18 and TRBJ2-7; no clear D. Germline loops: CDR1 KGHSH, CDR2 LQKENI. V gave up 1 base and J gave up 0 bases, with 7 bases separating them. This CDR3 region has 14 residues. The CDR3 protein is CASSPQGTSYEQYF. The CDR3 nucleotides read TGTGCCAGCTCACCACAGGGAACCTCCTACGAGCAGTACTTC.

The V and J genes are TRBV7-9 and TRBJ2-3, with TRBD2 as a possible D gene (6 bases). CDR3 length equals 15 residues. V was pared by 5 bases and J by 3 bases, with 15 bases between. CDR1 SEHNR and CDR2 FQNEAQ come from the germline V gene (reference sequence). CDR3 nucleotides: TGTGCCAGCAGCGGGCGGGACTTTCGGACAGATACGCAGTATTTT. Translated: CASSGRDFRTDTQYF.

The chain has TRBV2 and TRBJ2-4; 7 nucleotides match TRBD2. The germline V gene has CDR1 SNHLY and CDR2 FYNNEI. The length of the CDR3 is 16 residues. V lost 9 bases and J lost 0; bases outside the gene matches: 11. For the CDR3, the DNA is TGTGCCAGTGAGCGACTAGCCCAATTAGCCAAAAACATTCAGTACTTC. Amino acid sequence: CASERLAQLAKNIQYF.

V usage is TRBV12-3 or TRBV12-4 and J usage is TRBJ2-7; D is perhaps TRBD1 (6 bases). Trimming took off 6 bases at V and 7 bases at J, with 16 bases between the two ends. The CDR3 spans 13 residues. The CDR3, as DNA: TGTGCCAGCAGCCGGCAGGGGTTAGGGGAGCAGTACTTC. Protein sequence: CASSRQGLGEQYF.

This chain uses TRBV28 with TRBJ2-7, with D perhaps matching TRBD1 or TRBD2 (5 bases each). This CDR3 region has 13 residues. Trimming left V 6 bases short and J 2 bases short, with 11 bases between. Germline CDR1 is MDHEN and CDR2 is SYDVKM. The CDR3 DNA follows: TGTGCCAGCAGGACGCCGGGGCCCTACGAGCAGTACTTC. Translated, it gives CASRTPGPYEQYF.